This T cell receptor (beta chain) emerged from a study of immune evolution from preneoplasia to lung adenocarcinoma (dated by TCRdb to the early 2020s). With regard to the full study: HLA loss of heterozygosity was found in about 7% of AIS, around 14% of MIA and more than 25% of ADC lesions, and in no AAH lesions. The study profiled immune contexture across lung adenocarcinoma precursors and invasive adenocarcinoma using immune gene expression, TCR sequencing and multiplex immunofluorescence. Resected precursor lesions (AAH, AIS, MIA) and invasive adenocarcinomas were compared against paired morphologically normal lung tissue. The sample size was set by how many specimens were available, not by a prior power calculation. Whole exome sequencing and methylation data from the same cohort of nodules were integrated with the immune data. The overall cohort was made up of around 50 patients with pulmonary nodules who had surgical resection. TCR sequencing data were obtained from under 60 patients. According to the study, over a hundred samples were used for TCR sequencing. POLYSOLVER was used to infer Class I HLA alleles from exome data, while LOHHLA was used to detect allele-specific HLA loss. Study-wide conclusions, independent of this receptor: The highest clonality was observed in normal lung, whereas higher T cell density and diversity but lower clonality appeared to be present in later-stage lesions. Because all patients were from Japan and China, applicability to Western populations was uncertain. Top T cell clone frequencies were highest in normal lung and appeared to decrease progressively from AAH through AIS, MIA and invasive adenocarcinoma. KRAS-mutant nodules showed the highest T cell clonality compared with EGFR-mutant or double wild-type lesions. The findings rested on association rather than direct causation, and larger cohorts with long-term follow-up and longitudinal biopsies were considered necessary.

Patients underwent resection in Japan or China between about 2014 and 2018. Two lung cancer pathologists independently reviewed H&E slides to confirm the histologic diagnosis of every case. To enrich premalignant or tumor cells for nucleic acid extraction, macro-dissection was performed after pathologic assessment. FFPE tissue was used for DNA isolation with the AllPrep DNA/RNA FFPE Kit. For CDR1 and CDR2, the germline V gene lists SGHDT and YYEEEE. Measured from the cysteine to the phenylalanine, the CDR3 is 13 residues long. CDR3 DNA is the only sequence kept; it has 39 bases, read in frame from the first base. The junction carries 12 bases between V and J, which are trimmed by 5 bases and 3 bases respectively. The immunoSEQ hsTCRbeta Kit was used to sequence TCR beta CDR3 regions from DNA. Per the original workflow: TCR sequencing data were analysed with the ImmunoSEQ Analyzer. T cell clonality was defined as 1 minus Pielou's evenness computed on productive rearrangements. To measure T cell diversity, the inverse Simpson index was applied to productive templates. T cell density was defined as TCR beta template counts normalized to usable DNA, with usable DNA estimated by amplifying and sequencing housekeeping genes. TCR metrics were compared across histologic stages using two-sided Kruskal-Wallis tests. The clones in this table, taken by TCRdb from immuneACCESS, are in-frame only. Not every clone is retained; where verified, under half of the shortfall comes from an unresolved V gene, and the cause of the rest is unknown. The V and J calls and clone size come from that table; D and trimming were worked out from the DNA. This sample holds about 10,000 clones; 75% to 90% were observed only once. The ten biggest clones cover about 3.5% of the sample.

Points on this clone: Its specific antigen is unknown. Qualities for individual bases were not recorded, and no much larger clone is one base off.

The source material was FFPE invasive lung adenocarcinoma tissue. The label giving this sample's cell subset or site can be read as: frankly invasive lung adenocarcinoma (ADC). Recombination joined TRBV5-6 with TRBJ2-7, with TRBD2 as a weak D call on 5 bases. This receptor was obtained from a person aged 70 to 85 with invasive lung adenocarcinoma. The nucleotide sequence is TGTGCCAGCAGTGGCCCCGAGGGCTACGAGCAGTACTTC. Translation gives CASSGPEGYEQYF. Where the CDR3 stops, the reference TRBV5-6 and TRBJ2-7 genes take over; the full variable domain is DAGVTQSPTHLIKTRGQQVTLRCSPKSGHDTVSWYQQALGQGPQFIFQYYEEEERQRGNFPDRFSGHQFPNYSSELNVNALLLGDSALYLCASSGPEGYEQYFGPGTRLTVT.